This TCR beta chain was captured by sequencing in a study of cytomegalovirus exposure and HLA in healthy donors. Use of 60 Vbeta and 13 Jbeta primers characterized the PCR. Clones were sequenced by immunoSEQ multiplex PCR, and TCRdb holds only the in-frame ones, with some missing. The table lists about 110,000 clones, roughly 15% of them singletons. The germline V gene has CDR1 MNHEY and CDR2 SMNVEV (reference sequence). The ends lost 6 bases at V and 1 base at J; junction bases unmatched: 5. The length of the CDR3 is 14 residues. Sequencing used PBMCs. This TCR was recovered from a female donor in good health and CMV-seronegative. The chain couples TRBV27 to TRBJ1-1; 7 bases fit TRBD1. The CDR3 region is CASSRQGPNTEAFF. The CDR3 DNA is TGTGCCAGCAGCCGACAGGGTCCGAACACTGAAGCTTTCTTT.